This T cell receptor (beta chain) is from a study of identical twins. This CDR3 contains 15 residues. V was pared by 6 bases and J by 2 bases, with 16 bases between. Germline assignment: CDR1 SGHAT and CDR2 FQNNGV. In the case of this clonotype: Antigen: not known.

Study findings and constraints: Cross-sectional statistics underpinned the conclusions; the same donors were not followed. Invariant cells of the MAIT and iNKT types might have partly distorted the zero-insertion analyses. There was an excess of low generation probability in the out-of-frame alpha sequences that twins shared.

It was template switching that added a universal primer site, and there were unique molecular identifiers on the cDNA. TCRdb re-analysed the 5' RACE reads in MiXCR, keeping a single row per CDR3 protein. The sample shows about 900,000 distinct CDR3 sequences, 12% of them seen only once. This sample also belongs to another study, concerning yellow fever vaccine responses in identical twins.

J is TRBJ2-5 and V is TRBV11-2, with a weak D call TRBD1 (6 bases). Sequencing input: PBMCs. The sequence was collected from a woman aged 18-29 years in good health. CDR3 amino acids: CASSQDWTAQETQYF. CDR3 bases: TGTGCCAGCAGTCAAGACTGGACAGCACAAGAGACCCAGTACTTC.